The 12 T cell receptor beta chains reported below all come from one sample, sequenced in a study of cytotoxic CD8 clonotypes in ibrutinib-treated CLL. TCRdb keeps only in-frame clones here, not all; method: immunoSEQ multiplex PCR. The repertoire has about 50,000 clones, less than 90% of them found once; the top ten carry 20%. The input for sequencing was PBMCs, taken after 24 months of ibrutinib treatment. All receptors come from a human donor with chronic lymphocytic leukemia.

This chain uses TRBV5-1 with TRBJ2-5; tentative D call: TRBD2 (6 bases). Trimming cost V 1 base and J 0 bases, with 10 bases left between them. Germline CDR1 is SGHRS and CDR2 is YFSETQ. This CDR3 region has 15 residues. CDR3 DNA: TGCGCCAGCAGCTTGCAGGAGGGGTACCAAGAGACCCAGTACTTC. Translating gives CASSLQEGYQETQYF.

This clone was picked up a small number of times. This rearrangement joins TRBV19 to TRBJ2-3, with 11 positions matching TRBD2. Germline-derived CDR1 and CDR2 are LNHDA and SQIVND (reference sequence). With 6 bases clipped from V and 0 bases from J, the junction kept 11 bases outside the gene matches. The CDR3 runs 18 residues. CDR3 amino acids: CASRPRLAGFSSTDTQYF. The CDR3 DNA reads TGTGCCAGTAGGCCAAGACTAGCGGGGTTCTCTAGCACAGATACGCAGTATTTT. The entire variable domain, with the rest obtained from reference TRBV19 and TRBJ2-3, is as follows: DGGITQSPKYLFRKEGQNVTLSCEQNLNHDAMYWYRQDPGQGLRLIYYSQIVNDFQKGDIAEGYSVSREKKESFPLTVTSAQKNPTAFYLCASRPRLAGFSSTDTQYFGPGTRLTVL.

V gene TRBV5-6 combines with J gene TRBJ1-4, with unresolved D. The V end was cut by 4 bases, the J end by 7 bases, with 11 bases between. The CDR3 covers 13 residues. Germline CDR1 is SGHDT and CDR2 is YYEEEE. CDR3 sequence: CASSPQPSEKLFF. The CDR3, as DNA: TGTGCCAGCAGCCCCCAACCCAGTGAAAAACTGTTTTTT.

CDR3: CASSPFRDEKLFF. CDR3 sequence (DNA): TGTGCCAGCTCACCATTCCGGGACGAAAAACTGTTTTTT. V gene TRBV18 combines with J gene TRBJ1-4, with D possibly being TRBD1 (5 bases). Germline V gene data show CDR1 as KGHSH and CDR2 as LQKENI. V was clipped by 2 bases and J by 8 bases, with 9 bases between them. The CDR3 spans 13 residues.

This chain joins TRBV29-1 and TRBJ1-1, with 7 bases fitting TRBD1. Trimming removed 8 bases from V and 1 base from J; junction bases left unmatched: 7. Per the germline V gene, CDR1 is SQVTM and CDR2 is ANQGSEA. The CDR3 contains 13 residues. The CDR3: CSPGRQGNTEAFF. In nucleotides, the CDR3 is TGCAGCCCCGGGAGACAGGGGAACACTGAAGCTTTCTTT.

The chain couples TRBV11-3 to TRBJ2-2; D perhaps matches TRBD2 (6 bases). There are 14 residues in the CDR3. The germline V and J ends were trimmed by 6 bases and 7 bases, with 15 bases remaining between them. In germline, CDR1 is SGHNT, CDR2 YENEEA. DNA of the CDR3: TGTGCCAGCAGTTCCGGGAGCAAGATCGGGGAGCTGTTTTTT. Residues: CASSSGSKIGELFF.

The chain uses TRBV30 and TRBJ1-2; 8 positions match TRBD1. The CDR3 totals 12 residues. Germline V gene sequence: CDR1 GTSNPN, CDR2 SVGIG (reference sequence). The junction had 5 bases not matched to a gene; V was cut back by 3 bases and J by 8 bases. The CDR3 here is CAWRTGVFGYTF. The CDR3 coding sequence is TGTGCCTGGAGGACAGGGGTGTTCGGCTACACCTTC.

The chain uses TRBV10-2 and TRBJ2-7, with D possibly being TRBD1 (8 bases). Deletions cut 10 bases from V and 4 bases from J, with 17 bases between. The CDR3 consists of 13 residues. Germline V gene sequence: CDR1 WSHSY, CDR2 SAAADI. The CDR3 nucleotides are TGCGCCACCCAGGACAGGGAGGGGTACGAGCAGTACTTC. Translated, it gives CATQDREGYEQYF.

The chain joins TRBV6-6 to TRBJ2-7, with 8 nucleotides matching TRBD1. With 2 bases clipped from V and 2 bases from J, the junction kept 2 bases outside the gene matches. The germline CDR1 and CDR2 sequences are MNHNY and SVGAGI (reference sequence). This CDR3 is built from 14 residues. The CDR3 region is CASSYRTGTYEQYF. CDR3 DNA sequence: TGTGCCAGCAGTTACCGGACAGGGACCTACGAGCAGTACTTC.

This chain connects TRBV18 to TRBJ1-5, with unresolved D. Trimming removed 1 base from V and 13 bases from J, with 14 bases in between. The CDR3 length is 13 residues. Germline V gene lookup returns CDR1 KGHSH and CDR2 LQKENI. CDR3 sequence: CASSPQDRGPQHF. The DNA for the CDR3 is TGTGCCAGCTCACCACAGGACCGCGGTCCTCAGCATTTT.

The genes are TRBV11-2 and TRBJ2-7; the D gene is possibly TRBD1 (5 bases). Germline-derived CDR1 and CDR2 are SGHAT and FQNNGV. Trimming removed 2 bases at V and 1 base at J, with 12 bases between. The CDR3 totals 15 residues. In DNA form, the CDR3 reads TGTGCCAGCAGCTTAAATCAGGGTAGTTCCTACGAGCAGTACTTC. The encoded protein is CASSLNQGSSYEQYF.

The gene calls are TRBV29-1 and TRBJ2-5; D ambiguous. Trimming left V 3 bases short and J 5 bases short, with 4 bases between. Germline lookup yields CDR1 SQVTM and CDR2 ANQGSEA. CDR3 length: 10 residues. DNA for the CDR3: TGCAGCGTTGATCGGGAGACCCAGTACTTC. Its protein is CSVDRETQYF.